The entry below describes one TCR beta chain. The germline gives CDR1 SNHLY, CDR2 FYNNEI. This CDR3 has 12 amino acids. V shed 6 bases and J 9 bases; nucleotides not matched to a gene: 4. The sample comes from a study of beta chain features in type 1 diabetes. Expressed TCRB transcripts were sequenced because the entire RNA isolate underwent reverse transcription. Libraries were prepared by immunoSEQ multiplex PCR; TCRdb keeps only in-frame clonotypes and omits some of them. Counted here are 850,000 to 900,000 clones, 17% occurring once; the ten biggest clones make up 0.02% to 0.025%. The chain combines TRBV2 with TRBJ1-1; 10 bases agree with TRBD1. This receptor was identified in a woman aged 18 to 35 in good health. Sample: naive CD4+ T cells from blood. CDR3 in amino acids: CASRLDRGQAFF. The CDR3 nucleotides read TGTGCCAGCAGACTTGACAGGGGGCAAGCTTTCTTT.